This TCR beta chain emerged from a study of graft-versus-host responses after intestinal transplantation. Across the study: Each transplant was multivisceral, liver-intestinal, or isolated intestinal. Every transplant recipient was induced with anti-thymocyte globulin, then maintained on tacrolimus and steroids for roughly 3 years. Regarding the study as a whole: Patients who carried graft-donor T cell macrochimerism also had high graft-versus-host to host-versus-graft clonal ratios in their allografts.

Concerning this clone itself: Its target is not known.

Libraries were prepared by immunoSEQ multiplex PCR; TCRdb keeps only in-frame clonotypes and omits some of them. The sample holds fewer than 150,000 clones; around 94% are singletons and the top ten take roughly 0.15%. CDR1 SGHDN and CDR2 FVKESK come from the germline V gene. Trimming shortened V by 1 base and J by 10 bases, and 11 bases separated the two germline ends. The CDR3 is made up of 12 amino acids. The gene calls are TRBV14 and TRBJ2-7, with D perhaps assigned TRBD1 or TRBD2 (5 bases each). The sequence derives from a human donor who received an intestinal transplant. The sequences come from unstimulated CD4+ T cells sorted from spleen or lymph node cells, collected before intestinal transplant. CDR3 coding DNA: TGTGCCAGCAGCCAAGCTGGGACCGCCCAGTACTTC. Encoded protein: CASSQAGTAQYF.